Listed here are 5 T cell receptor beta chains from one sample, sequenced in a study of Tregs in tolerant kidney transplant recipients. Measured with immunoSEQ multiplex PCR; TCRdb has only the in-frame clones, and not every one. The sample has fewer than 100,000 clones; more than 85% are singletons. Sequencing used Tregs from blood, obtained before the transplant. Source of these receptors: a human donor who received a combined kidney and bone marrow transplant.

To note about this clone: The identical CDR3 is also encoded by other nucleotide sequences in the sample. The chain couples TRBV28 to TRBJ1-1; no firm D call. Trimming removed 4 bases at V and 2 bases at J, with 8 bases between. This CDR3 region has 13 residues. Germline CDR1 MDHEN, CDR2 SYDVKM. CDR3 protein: CASSSGQNTEAFF. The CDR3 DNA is TGTGCCAGCAGTTCCGGGCAAAACACTGAAGCTTTCTTT.

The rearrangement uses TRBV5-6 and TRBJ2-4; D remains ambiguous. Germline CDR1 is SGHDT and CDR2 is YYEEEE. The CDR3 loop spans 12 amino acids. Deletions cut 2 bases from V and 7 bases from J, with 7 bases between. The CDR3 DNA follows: TGTGCCAGCAGCTTAGCCCAGAACATTCAGTACTTC. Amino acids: CASSLAQNIQYF.

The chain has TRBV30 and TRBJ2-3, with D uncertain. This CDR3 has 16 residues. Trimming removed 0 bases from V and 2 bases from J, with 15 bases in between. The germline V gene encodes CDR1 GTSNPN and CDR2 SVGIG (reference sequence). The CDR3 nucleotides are TGTGCCTGGAGTGTACGATCGGCGGCCGTCACAGATACGCAGTATTTT. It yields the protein CAWSVRSAAVTDTQYF.

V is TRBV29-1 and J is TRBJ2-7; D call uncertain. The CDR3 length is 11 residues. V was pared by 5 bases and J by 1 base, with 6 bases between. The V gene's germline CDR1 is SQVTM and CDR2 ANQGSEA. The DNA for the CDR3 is TGCAGCGTTACCGTTTCCTACGAGCAGTACTTC. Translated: CSVTVSYEQYF.

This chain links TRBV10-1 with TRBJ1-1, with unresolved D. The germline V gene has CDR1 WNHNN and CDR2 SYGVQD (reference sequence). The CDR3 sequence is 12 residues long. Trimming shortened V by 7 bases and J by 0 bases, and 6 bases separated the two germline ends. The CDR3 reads CASNEVNTEAFF. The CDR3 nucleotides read TGCGCCAGCAACGAAGTGAACACTGAAGCTTTCTTT.